This T cell receptor beta chain stems from a study of CD8 T cells in ankylosing spondylitis. Per germline, CDR1 KGHSH and CDR2 LQKENI. This CDR3 has 16 amino acids. With 5 bases clipped from V and 1 base from J, the junction kept 8 bases outside the gene matches. This clonotype has a handful of counts. Antigen: not known. As the method for making TCR beta libraries, quantitative 5'-RACE with molecular barcodes was used. Each CDR3 protein is one row after TCRdb ran MiXCR on the 5' RACE reads. The sample holds 800,000 to 900,000 distinct CDR3 sequences, 10% to 15% seen once. Study outcomes and limitations: In ankylosing spondylitis patients, matched synovial fluid reportedly showed significant enrichment of disease-linked clones. In ankylosing spondylitis blood, a motif of roughly eight highly homologous TCR beta variants appeared characteristic.

Sequenced: blood, either unsorted or a sorted T cell fraction (not recorded which). The chain is built from TRBV18 and TRBJ1-2, with 9 positions matching TRBD1. This TCR was sampled from a male donor with ankylosing spondylitis. The chain's CDR3 is CASSAEDRGYNYGYTF. CDR3 bases: TGTGCCAGCTCAGCGGAAGACAGGGGGTATAACTATGGCTACACCTTC.